Listed below are T cell receptor beta chains from one sample, sequenced in a study of cytomegalovirus exposure and HLA in healthy donors. Only in-frame clones appear in the TCRdb table, and some are missing; sequencing was by immunoSEQ multiplex PCR. In the table there are hundreds of thousands of clones, 87% of which are singletons. The sequencing input was PBMCs. The receptors were sampled from a man younger than 35 in good health and CMV-seropositive. CDR3s leave out the opening cysteine and the closing phenylalanine or tryptophan. Clone size is stated in some rows and not others, as once, few, many or a class when expanded.

J: TRBJ2-7
size: NA
V: TRBV27
CDR3: ASSWTSGTYEQY

J: TRBJ1-2
size: NA
V: TRBV28
CDR3: ASSPPGYGYT

J: TRBJ1-2
size: NA
V: TRBV7-9
CDR3: ASSQAGGNYGYT

J: TRBJ1-5
size: NA
V: TRBV27
CDR3: ASTLHRDRGQPQH

J: TRBJ1-1
size: NA
V: TRBV9
CDR3: ASSVAASPWVAF

J: TRBJ2-7
size: NA
V: TRBV7-2
CDR3: ASSLGDYAYEQY

J: TRBJ1-5
size: NA
V: TRBV10-2
CDR3: ASDQGNSNQPQH

J: TRBJ2-1
size: NA
V: TRBV29-1
CDR3: SVGPSGLSSYNEQF

J: TRBJ1-1
size: NA
V: TRBV18
CDR3: ASSERDMNTEAF

J: TRBJ1-5
size: NA
V: TRBV28
CDR3: ASSLKLTSNQPQH

J: TRBJ1-2
size: NA
V: TRBV5-6
CDR3: ASSLIDTGAIGYT

J: TRBJ2-2
size: NA
V: TRBV28
CDR3: ASSSSGTGNTGELF

J: TRBJ2-1
size: NA
V: TRBV19
CDR3: ASSKWESNEQF

J: TRBJ2-7
size: NA
V: TRBV7-2
CDR3: ASSPGTHGGYEQY

J: TRBJ2-7
size: NA
V: TRBV6-1
CDR3: ASSEDRGGEQY

J: TRBJ2-7
size: NA
V: TRBV2
CDR3: ASSRLAGGRDYEQY

J: TRBJ2-7
size: NA
V: TRBV7-8
CDR3: ASSLVGRPISYEQY

J: TRBJ1-1
size: NA
V: TRBV6-6
CDR3: ASSPGSNTEAF

J: TRBJ2-2
size: few
V: TRBV7-9
CDR3: ASSSNGQANTGELF

J: TRBJ1-2
size: NA
V: TRBV2
CDR3: AGNRASNYGYT

J: TRBJ1-4
size: NA
V: TRBV20-1
CDR3: SVNRNEKLF

J: TRBJ2-3
size: NA
V: TRBV6-5
CDR3: ASSYVGRGDTQY

J: TRBJ2-3
size: NA
V: TRBV5-1
CDR3: ASSLTSGFGITDTQY

J: TRBJ2-7
size: NA
V: TRBV9
CDR3: ASSVKPSYEQY

J: TRBJ1-2
size: NA
V: TRBV5-6
CDR3: ASSPRDRGIYGYT

J: TRBJ1-3
size: NA
V: TRBV5-1
CDR3: ASSPGTVFSGNTIY

J: TRBJ2-5
size: NA
V: TRBV5-6
CDR3: ASTNDRIAYQETQY

J: TRBJ2-4
size: NA
V: TRBV11-2
CDR3: ASSSRQNLPNWFANIQY

J: TRBJ1-2
size: once
V: TRBV7-3
CDR3: ASSSTGRKTGKVYGYT

J: TRBJ2-4
size: NA
V: TRBV28
CDR3: ASSFLSGAKNIQY

J: TRBJ2-1
size: NA
V: TRBV21-1
CDR3: ASSGHGQGAGWDEQF

J: TRBJ2-1
size: NA
V: TRBV25-1
CDR3: ASSAYNRALDEQF

J: TRBJ1-5
size: NA
V: TRBV27
CDR3: ASSLRDSNQPQH

J: TRBJ2-4
size: NA
V: TRBV6-5
CDR3: ASSYGQTLAKNIQY

J: TRBJ1-1
size: NA
V: TRBV2
CDR3: ASRRDRSNTEAF

J: TRBJ2-2
size: NA
V: TRBV5-4
CDR3: ASSSRLADGELF

J: TRBJ2-5
size: NA
V: TRBV9
CDR3: ASSADLRETQY

J: TRBJ1-2
size: NA
V: TRBV27
CDR3: ASSFLSEGNGYT

J: TRBJ2-1
size: NA
V: TRBV10-1
CDR3: ASSDPPRSDEQF

J: TRBJ2-1
size: NA
V: TRBV19
CDR3: ASSTTQGGEQF

J: TRBJ1-2
size: NA
V: TRBV7-8
CDR3: ASSPSGSNYGYT